Given below is one TCR beta chain in context. Its matching antigen is unknown. The record originates from a study of cytotoxic CD8 clonotypes in ibrutinib-treated CLL. Study-level points and caveats: Contraction or stability on treatment characterized the public clonotypes, which were uncommon. Clonality grew at ibrutinib response; at progression, it decreased back toward baseline. Baseline levels of clonality went above those of age-matched healthy donors and moved with circulating CD8+ T-cell counts.

Data came from immunoSEQ multiplex PCR; TCRdb stores just in-frame clones and leaves some out. The sample carries approximately 20,000 clones, more than 65% recorded once. Genomic DNA for TCR beta libraries, around 2 micrograms, came from cryopreserved PBMCs. The CDR3 totals 15 residues. Germline V gives CDR1 SGHAT, CDR2 FQNNGV. V shed 1 base and J shed 5 bases, with 14 bases lying between them. Sample: PBMCs, taken before ibrutinib treatment. The rearrangement uses TRBV11-2 and TRBJ2-5; weak D call: TRBD2 (7 bases). The receptor was derived from a human donor with chronic lymphocytic leukemia. The CDR3, as DNA: TGTGCCAGCAGCTTAGTATTTGGGGGGGCGGAGACCCAGTACTTC. It specifies CASSLVFGGAETQYF.